Listed below are T cell receptor beta chains from one sample, sequenced in a study of OX40 agonist ivuxolimab in advanced cancers. Repertoires were generated with immunoSEQ multiplex PCR, while TCRdb's copy carries only in-frame clones and drops some. In the table there are tens of thousands of clones, roughly 87% of which are singletons. The sequences come from CD4+ or CD8+ T cells sorted from blood, collected in a trial of the OX40 agonist ivuxolimab. Receptors originate from an adult with an advanced solid tumor such as melanoma, head and neck, liver or kidney cancer. Both conserved end residues are part of each CDR3. The D gene is left open where the match is weak. Clone size appears in some rows only: once, few, many, or a class for an expanded clone.

>TRBJ2-7|.|TRBV10-2|.
CASTTGSSYEQYF
TGCGCCAGCACTACCGGGAGCTCCTACGAGCAGTACTTC
>TRBJ2-1|.|TRBV5-4|.
CASSPIGGASGQFF
TGTGCCAGCAGCCCGATTGGGGGGGCGTCAGGGCAGTTCTTC
>TRBJ1-1|few|TRBV7-2|.
CASSPWGLSGTEAFF
TGTGCCAGCAGCCCCTGGGGTCTCTCAGGGACTGAAGCTTTCTTT
>TRBJ1-1|.|TRBV29-1|.
CSVGDPGWTEAFF
TGCAGCGTTGGGGATCCGGGATGGACTGAAGCTTTCTTT
>TRBJ2-6|.|TRBV19|.
CASVDLGRSGANVLTF
TGTGCCAGTGTAGATTTGGGGAGGTCTGGGGCCAACGTCCTGACTTTC
>TRBJ1-4|once|TRBV5-4|.
CASSPGRQPNEKLFF
TGTGCCAGCAGCCCCGGTCGGCAGCCTAATGAAAAACTGTTTTTT
>TRBJ2-3|.|TRBV11-2|.
CASSLGGPDTQYF
TGTGCCAGCAGCTTAGGTGGTCCAGATACGCAGTATTTT
>TRBJ2-7|.|TRBV7-2|.
CASSLIGGHYEQYF
TGTGCCAGCAGCTTAATCGGGGGCCACTACGAGCAGTACTTC
>TRBJ1-1|.|TRBV19|TRBD1
CASSIASGTDEAFF
TGTGCCAGTAGTATCGCTTCCGGGACAGATGAAGCTTTCTTT
>TRBJ1-5|.|TRBV6-6|.
CASSYGLSGLNQPQHF
TGTGCCAGCAGTTACGGATTGTCAGGTCTCAATCAGCCCCAGCATTTT
>TRBJ1-6|.|TRBV15|.
CATSSGNRAGSPLHF
TGTGCCACCAGCAGCGGCAACAGGGCAGGTTCACCCCTCCACTTT
>TRBJ2-3|.|TRBV14|.
CASSQDDRRTDTQYF
TGTGCCAGCAGCCAAGATGACAGACGCACAGATACGCAGTATTTT
>TRBJ2-4|.|TRBV28|TRBD1
CASSQGAAKNIQYF
TGTGCCAGCAGTCAGGGGGCTGCCAAAAACATTCAGTACTTC
>TRBJ1-1|.|TRBV28|.
CASMRRATEAFF
TGTGCCTCAATGAGGAGAGCGACTGAAGCTTTCTTT
>TRBJ1-2|.|TRBV5-6|TRBD1
CASSLSTGVYGYTF
TGTGCCAGCAGCTTATCTACAGGGGTCTATGGCTACACCTTC
>TRBJ1-1|.|TRBV6-1|.
CASSRGAGNTEAFF
TGTGCCAGCAGCAGGGGTGCGGGAAACACTGAAGCTTTCTTT
>TRBJ2-7|.|TRBV5-4|.
CASSLAWPQEQYF
TGTGCCAGCAGCTTGGCCTGGCCTCAGGAGCAGTACTTC
>TRBJ2-7|.|TRBV19|TRBD2
CASSHLAGYEQYF
TGTGCCAGTAGTCACCTAGCGGGGTACGAGCAGTACTTC
>TRBJ2-5|.|TRBV19|TRBD2
CASSIGDLAGGLETQYF
TGTGCCAGTAGTATAGGGGATCTAGCGGGGGGTTTGGAGACCCAGTACTTC
>TRBJ2-1|few|TRBV19|TRBD2
CASSTRGTSGRSEQFF
TGTGCCAGTAGTACCAGGGGGACTAGCGGGAGAAGTGAGCAGTTCTTC
>TRBJ1-5|.|TRBV9|.
CASSLSGTPDAPQHF
TGTGCCAGCAGCCTATCCGGGACCCCGGATGCGCCCCAGCATTTT
>TRBJ1-2|.|TRBV10-2|.
CATAAGVGYGYTF
TGCGCCACCGCTGCGGGGGTTGGCTATGGCTACACCTTC
>TRBJ1-1|.|TRBV30|.
CAWNGRATNTEAFF
TGTGCCTGGAACGGGAGGGCGACGAACACTGAAGCTTTCTTT
>TRBJ1-2|.|TRBV28|.
CASSLGRVWYGYTF
TGTGCCAGCAGTTTGGGGCGCGTTTGGTATGGCTACACCTTC
>TRBJ2-1|.|TRBV28|TRBD1
CASSTLGQGVGEQFF
TGTGCCAGCAGCACCTTGGGACAGGGGGTAGGTGAGCAGTTCTTC
>TRBJ2-1|.|TRBV7-3|.
CASSLRAGEQFF
TGTGCCAGCAGCTTAAGAGCTGGCGAGCAGTTCTTC
>TRBJ2-3|.|TRBV19|.
CATTEQGADTQYF
TGTGCCACTACAGAGCAGGGAGCAGATACGCAGTATTTT
>TRBJ2-6|.|TRBV5-1|.
CASSWRTEPLGGANVLTF
TGCGCCAGCAGCTGGAGGACAGAGCCCTTGGGAGGGGCCAACGTCCTGACTTTC
>TRBJ2-1|.|TRBV6-4|.
CASSLVGHGSLQGGQFF
TGTGCCAGCAGTCTTGTGGGACATGGGAGTCTCCAAGGTGGCCAGTTCTTC
>TRBJ2-3|.|TRBV6-6|TRBD2
CASSYSTSGTDTQYF
TGTGCCAGCAGTTACTCGACTAGCGGGACAGATACGCAGTATTTT